The rows below give T cell receptor beta chains drawn from one sample of a study of identifying expanded T cells in peripheral blood. The repertoire was sequenced with immunoSEQ multiplex PCR; TCRdb's copy has only in-frame clones and lacks some. The sample contains some 100,000 clones, approximately 88% of which appear only once. Sequenced material: blood. Source of these receptors: a person aged 18 to 70 in good health. Each CDR3 is given with its conserved first and last residue. The D gene is left open where the match is weak.

j_call d_call v_call cdr3_aa
TRBJ2-6 NA TRBV5-1 CASSESSGANVLTF
TRBJ1-2 NA TRBV4-1 CASSQAGRTGGYGYTF
TRBJ1-2 NA TRBV5-6 CASRWGSGNGYTF
TRBJ1-5 NA TRBV27 CASSFGGNQPQHF
TRBJ1-3 NA TRBV9 CASSTLRTGNTIYF
TRBJ2-7 TRBD1 TRBV9 CASSDRDSSYEQYF
TRBJ2-5 TRBD1 TRBV4-2 CASSQDRERGTQYF
TRBJ2-7 TRBD2 TRBV5-1 CASSDTSGGNRYF
TRBJ2-1 NA TRBV7-9 CASGEGNNEQFF
TRBJ2-7 NA TRBV19 CASSIAYSYEQYF
TRBJ1-1 NA TRBV6-5 CASSAPRGTNTEAFF
TRBJ2-2 NA TRBV9 CASSTTPGSIARTGELFF
TRBJ1-1 TRBD1 TRBV4-3 CASSLGTGVRGTEAFF
TRBJ1-6 NA TRBV9 CASSVGLNNSPLHF
TRBJ2-1 NA TRBV18 CASSPRDPNNEQFF
TRBJ2-3 TRBD2 TRBV5-1 CASSLSSGGFDTQYF
TRBJ2-5 TRBD2 TRBV7-3 CASSRTSDKETQYF
TRBJ2-7 NA TRBV2 CASRGLYYEQYF
TRBJ2-2 NA TRBV7-3 CASSSTTTRTGELFF
TRBJ2-7 NA TRBV5-4 CASSLGLGGYEQYF
TRBJ2-5 NA TRBV11-2 CASSPNRRHQETQYF
TRBJ1-4 TRBD1 TRBV10-2 CASSRTGGAEKLFF
TRBJ2-7 NA TRBV15 CATSRDTGFYEQYF
TRBJ1-1 TRBD1 TRBV6-6 CATSTGQNTEAFF
TRBJ2-3 NA TRBV4-1 CASSQDLSADTQYF
TRBJ1-1 NA TRBV27 CATRGNTEAFF
TRBJ1-5 NA TRBV4-2 CASSQGLFGDQPQHF
TRBJ2-5 TRBD2 TRBV19 CASSIGSLAGVETQYF
TRBJ2-1 NA TRBV30 CVGRTGFAQFF
TRBJ1-4 NA TRBV7-9 CASSLSPREKLFF
TRBJ1-4 NA TRBV19 CASRMGEGGPTNEKLFF
TRBJ2-1 NA TRBV11-3 CASRGSLGVNEQFF
TRBJ1-5 NA TRBV30 CAWSVQGINQPQHF
TRBJ1-5 NA TRBV19 CASSIGDGGPRRNQPQHF
TRBJ2-3 TRBD2 TRBV5-1 CASSPTSGPTDTQYF
TRBJ2-5 TRBD1 TRBV6-6 CASSYSGQGAKETQYF
TRBJ1-1 NA TRBV10-2 CASSGGEGVNTEAFF
TRBJ2-7 NA TRBV5-6 CASSLSSISYEQYF
TRBJ2-7 NA TRBV27 CASSPTAGLSYEQYF
TRBJ2-5 NA TRBV21-1 CASSKLLAGGRQETQYF
TRBJ1-5 TRBD1 TRBV6-6 CASSSQGGSNQPQHF
TRBJ1-1 TRBD1 TRBV5-1 CASSFRTGGENTEAFF